This T cell receptor (beta chain) appears in the sequencing data of a study of CD8 T cells in Susac syndrome. When the RNA was reverse transcribed, random hexamers were used with an input of 0.5 to 1 ug. MiXCR was run by TCRdb on the immunoSEQ multiplex PCR reads, yielding one entry per CDR3 protein. The sample lists around 140,000 distinct CDR3 sequences; 75% to 90% were seen once. The CDR3 is made up of 18 amino acids. V was pared by 3 bases and J by 2 bases, with 13 bases of the junction left unmatched. Sequenced input: CD8+ T cells from PBMCs. The V and J genes are TRBV12-3 or TRBV12-4 and TRBJ2-1; 7 nucleotides match TRBD2. This clonotype originated in a human donor with multiple sclerosis. CDR3 region: CASSFVRASAGAYNEQFF. The CDR3 region has the DNA TGTGCCAGCAGTTTTGTTAGGGCATCCGCGGGGGCCTACAATGAGCAGTTCTTC.